A single sample gave rise to the 17 T cell receptor beta chains below, sequenced in a study of blood T cells in healthy people across ages. Together with a sample-barcoded 5' primer, a J-beta primer mix was included in a second PCR lasting 7 to 11 cycles. TCRdb redid the calling of the 5' RACE reads with MiXCR, one entry per CDR3 protein. The sample lists about a million distinct CDR3 sequences, roughly 51% seen once, with 20% to 25% in the top ten. Material: blood. All receptors come from a woman aged 55-70 years in good health.

The chain uses TRBV12-3 or TRBV12-4 and TRBJ2-3, with 10 bases lining up with TRBD1. The junction had 2 bases not matched to a gene; V was cut back by 3 bases and J by 2 bases. This CDR3 contains 15 residues. This CDR3 is CASSLTGGTTDTQYF. The CDR3, as DNA: TGTGCCAGCAGTTTGACAGGGGGCACCACAGATACGCAGTATTTT.

This clonotype was counted only a few times. CDR3 loop: CASTGGQGPTDTQYF. The DNA for the CDR3 is TGTGCCTCCACCGGGGGACAGGGTCCAACAGATACGCAGTATTTT. The chain is built from TRBV6-5 and TRBJ2-3, with 9 bases fitting TRBD1. The J segment lost 3 bases and the V segment lost 11 bases, leaving 12 bases of the junction unmatched. The CDR3 is made up of 15 amino acids. The germline V gene has CDR1 MNHEY and CDR2 SVGAGI.

This sequence joins TRBV15 and TRBJ1-4; a possible D gene is TRBD1 (5 bases). V lost 4 bases and J 4 bases, leaving 10 bases between the germline ends. CDR3 size: 14 residues. CDR1 is LNHNV, CDR2 YYDKDF, per germline (reference sequence). In DNA form, the CDR3 reads TGTGCCACCAGCATTCAGGGCCTTAATGAAAAACTGTTTTTT. The encoded protein is CATSIQGLNEKLFF.

This rearrangement joins TRBV7-2 to TRBJ2-1; D gene uncertain. Deletions cut 3 bases from V and 6 bases from J, with 12 bases between. Germline V gives CDR1 SGHTA, CDR2 FQGNSA. The CDR3 contains 14 residues. In nucleotides, the CDR3 is TGTGCCAGCAGCTTGGCGGCTACCCGCAATGAGCAGTTCTTC. It translates to CASSLAATRNEQFF.

The CDR3, as DNA: TGTGCCAGCAGTTACCAGGGCACCTACGAGCAGTACTTC. Amino acid sequence: CASSYQGTYEQYF. The gene calls are TRBV6-6 and TRBJ2-7; TRBD1 might be the D (5 bases). This CDR3 region has 13 residues. V was cut by 2 bases and J by 2 bases, with 7 bases left in between. Germline V gene sequence: CDR1 MNHNY, CDR2 SVGAGI (reference sequence).

This clonotype was seen a handful of times. CDR3 sequence reads: CAISEYDREGYTF. CDR3 coding DNA: TGTGCCATCAGTGAATACGACAGAGAGGGCTACACCTTC. The rearrangement links TRBV10-3 to TRBJ1-2; D is possibly TRBD1 (5 bases). The CDR3 totals 13 residues. V lost 3 bases and J lost 8, with 13 bases in between. The germline V gene encodes CDR1 ENHRY and CDR2 SYGVKD.

The gene calls are TRBV4-2 and TRBJ1-2, with TRBD1 matching over 8 bases. The CDR3 totals 14 residues. Looked up from germline, CDR1 is LGHNA and CDR2 is YNFKEQ. The ends lost 0 bases at V and 8 bases at J; junction bases unmatched: 5. CDR3 coding DNA: TGTGCCAGCAGCCAAGATAGGACAGGGTTAGGCTACACCTTC. Amino acids: CASSQDRTGLGYTF.

In nucleotides, the CDR3 is TGTGCCAGCAGTTTATACGGGAACACCGGGGAGCTGTTTTTT. This codes for CASSLYGNTGELFF. This chain connects TRBV27 to TRBJ2-2; D gene ambiguous. V was trimmed by 1 base and J by 1 base, leaving 4 bases between them. The CDR3 spans 14 residues. Germline V CDR1 and CDR2: MNHEY, SMNVEV (reference sequence).

This chain connects TRBV28 to TRBJ1-4; TRBD1 agrees at 9 bases. CDR1 is MDHEN and CDR2 is SYDVKM in the germline V gene. The CDR3 runs 14 residues. J lost 8 bases, V lost 5 bases, and 6 bases had no gene match. The CDR3 DNA is TGTGCCAGCAGTGCCGGACAGGGGTGGGAAAAACTGTTTTTT. It translates to CASSAGQGWEKLFF.

V gene TRBV28 combines with J gene TRBJ2-1, with 11 bases identical to TRBD2. Germline-derived CDR1 and CDR2 are MDHEN and SYDVKM. Trimming at V came to 6 bases and at J to 6 bases, leaving 10 bases not matched to a gene. This CDR3 comprises 16 residues. This CDR3 reads CASSSTSSGRINEQFF. CDR3 DNA sequence: TGTGCCAGCAGCTCCACGTCTAGCGGGAGGATCAATGAGCAGTTCTTC.

This chain joins TRBV7-9 and TRBJ2-5; possibly TRBD2 for D (5 bases). This CDR3 has 14 amino acids. V lost 2 bases and J lost 0, with 7 bases in between. CDR1 and CDR2 from the germline V gene are SEHNR and FQNEAQ (reference sequence). The DNA of the CDR3 is TGTGCCAGCAGCTTACGAGCGGACCAAGAGACCCAGTACTTC. Its protein product is CASSLRADQETQYF.

V gene TRBV3-1 combines with J gene TRBJ2-7; 12 bases map to TRBD1. V was clipped by 1 base and J by 6 bases; unmatched bases: 7. CDR3 size: 16 residues. In germline, CDR1 is LGHDT, CDR2 YNNKEL (reference sequence). In nucleotides, the CDR3 is TGTGCCAGCAGCCAAGTCACCGGGACAGGGGGCAGCGAGCAGTACTTC. It encodes CASSQVTGTGGSEQYF.

The CDR3 here is CASSKNYSGHYEQYF. In DNA form, the CDR3 reads TGTGCCAGCAGCAAAAACTATTCGGGGCACTACGAGCAGTACTTC. The chain has TRBV21-1 and TRBJ2-7; TRBD1, the table's D call, lacks a check against the DNA. TRBV21-1 is a pseudogene segment. CDR3 size: 15 residues.

This sequence joins TRBV6-5 and TRBJ2-4, with D possibly being TRBD2 (6 bases). CDR1 and CDR2 (germline): MNHEY, SVGAGI. The CDR3 is 13 amino acids. Trimming took 5 bases from V and 14 from J, leaving 19 bases between them. DNA of the CDR3: TGTGCCAGCAGTAAGCGGGCTTCCATGAAAGAGTACTTC. Its translation is CASSKRASMKEYF.

In the case of this clonotype: One end of the junction is discordant with germline, which a read error may explain. The V call is TRBV27, the J call TRBJ2-4; D gene uncertain. The better agreement between TRBJ2-7 and the DNA end casts doubt on the J call. The CDR3 sequence is 16 residues long. The germline CDR1 and CDR2 sequences are MNHEY and SMNVEV (reference sequence). CDR3 in amino acids: CASSYKWSWQRYEQYF. The DNA for the CDR3 is TGTGCCAGTAGTTACAAGTGGTCCTGGCAGCGCTACGAGCAGTACTTC.

This clonotype occurred a few times. The chain uses TRBV20-1 and TRBJ2-6, with D tentatively TRBD1 (6 bases). CDR3 length: 14 amino acids. V gave up 6 bases and J gave up 4 bases, with 13 bases separating them. Germline CDR1 reads DFQATT; CDR2 reads SNEGSKA (reference sequence). The chain's CDR3 is CSADAGAGANVLTF. Written as DNA, the CDR3 is TGCAGTGCCGACGCAGGGGCCGGGGCCAACGTCCTGACTTTC.

The rearrangement uses TRBV4-2 and TRBJ2-5; TRBD2 matches at 7 bases. Germline V gene data show CDR1 as LGHNA and CDR2 as YNFKEQ. This CDR3 spans 14 amino acids. After removal of 4 bases from V and 2 bases from J, the junction contained 4 bases not matched to a gene. Here the CDR3 DNA reads TGTGCCAGCAGCCTACTAGCGAATCAAGAGACCCAGTACTTC. Translation gives CASSLLANQETQYF.